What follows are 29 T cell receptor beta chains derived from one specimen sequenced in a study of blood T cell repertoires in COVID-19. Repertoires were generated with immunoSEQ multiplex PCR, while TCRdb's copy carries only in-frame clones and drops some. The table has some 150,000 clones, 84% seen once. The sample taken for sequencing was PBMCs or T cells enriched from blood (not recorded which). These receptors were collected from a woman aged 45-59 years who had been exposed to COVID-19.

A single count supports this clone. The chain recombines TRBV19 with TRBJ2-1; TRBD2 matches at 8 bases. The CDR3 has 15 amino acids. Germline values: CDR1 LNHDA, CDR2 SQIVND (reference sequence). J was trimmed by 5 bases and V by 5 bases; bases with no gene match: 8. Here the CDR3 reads CASSLSGTRHNEQFF. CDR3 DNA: TGTGCCAGTAGTCTCTCCGGGACTAGACACAATGAGCAGTTCTTC.

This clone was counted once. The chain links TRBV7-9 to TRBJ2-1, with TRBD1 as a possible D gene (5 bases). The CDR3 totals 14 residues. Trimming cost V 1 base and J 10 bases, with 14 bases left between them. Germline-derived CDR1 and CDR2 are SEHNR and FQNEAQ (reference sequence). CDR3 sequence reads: CASSLGGLKTEQFF. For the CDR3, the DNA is TGTGCCAGCAGCTTAGGGGGCCTAAAAACAGAGCAGTTCTTC.

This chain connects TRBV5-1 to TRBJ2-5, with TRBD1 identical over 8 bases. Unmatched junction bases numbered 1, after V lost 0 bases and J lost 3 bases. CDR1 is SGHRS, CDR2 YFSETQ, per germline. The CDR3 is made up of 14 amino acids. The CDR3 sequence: CASSLEQGEETQYF. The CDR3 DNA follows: TGCGCCAGCAGCTTGGAACAGGGGGAAGAGACCCAGTACTTC.

CDR3 in DNA: TGTGCCAGCAGCTCCCTGGGACTAGCGGGGGCCTACGAGCAGTACTTC. Translated: CASSSLGLAGAYEQYF. The chain carries TRBV7-2 and TRBJ2-7; 14 nucleotides agree with TRBD2. This CDR3 spans 16 amino acids. Germline CDR1 is SGHTA and CDR2 is FQGNSA. V dropped 4 bases and J dropped 2; count of bases not matched to a gene: 4.

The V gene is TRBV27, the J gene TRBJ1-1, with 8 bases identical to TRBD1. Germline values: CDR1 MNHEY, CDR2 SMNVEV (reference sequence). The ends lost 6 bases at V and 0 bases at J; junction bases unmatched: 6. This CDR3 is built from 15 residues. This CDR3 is CASRDRVGMNTEAFF. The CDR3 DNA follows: TGTGCCAGCAGGGACAGGGTAGGAATGAACACTGAAGCTTTCTTT.

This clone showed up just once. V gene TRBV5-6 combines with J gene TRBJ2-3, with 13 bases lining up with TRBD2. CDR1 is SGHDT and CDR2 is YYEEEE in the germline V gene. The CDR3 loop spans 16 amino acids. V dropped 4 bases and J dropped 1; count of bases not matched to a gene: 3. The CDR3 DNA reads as TGTGCCAGCAGCATACTAGCGGGAGGGGGCACAGATACGCAGTATTTT. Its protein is CASSILAGGGTDTQYF.

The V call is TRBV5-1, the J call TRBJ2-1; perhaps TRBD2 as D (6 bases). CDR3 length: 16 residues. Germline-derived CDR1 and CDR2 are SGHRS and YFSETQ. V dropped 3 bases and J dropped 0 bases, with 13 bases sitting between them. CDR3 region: CASSWNIAASYNEQFF. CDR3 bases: TGCGCCAGCAGCTGGAATATAGCGGCCTCCTACAATGAGCAGTTCTTC.

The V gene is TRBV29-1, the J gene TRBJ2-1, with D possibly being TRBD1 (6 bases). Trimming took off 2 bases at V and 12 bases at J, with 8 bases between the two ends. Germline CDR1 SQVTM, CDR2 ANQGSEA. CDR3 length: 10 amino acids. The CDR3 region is CSVEKDRQFF. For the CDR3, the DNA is TGCAGCGTTGAAAAGGACAGGCAGTTCTTC.

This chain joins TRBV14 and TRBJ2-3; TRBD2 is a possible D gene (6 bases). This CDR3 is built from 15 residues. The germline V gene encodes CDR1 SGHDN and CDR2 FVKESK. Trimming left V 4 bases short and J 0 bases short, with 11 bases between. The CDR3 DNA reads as TGTGCCAGCAGCCTTTTAGCGGAGAGCACAGATACGCAGTATTTT. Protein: CASSLLAESTDTQYF.

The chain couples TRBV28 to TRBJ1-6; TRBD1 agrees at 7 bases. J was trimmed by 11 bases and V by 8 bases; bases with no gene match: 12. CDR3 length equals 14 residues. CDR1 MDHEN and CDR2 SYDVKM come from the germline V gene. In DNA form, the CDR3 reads TGTGCCAGCTCCCAGACAGGGAATTTGGCACCCCTCCACTTT. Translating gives CASSQTGNLAPLHF.

The CDR3 DNA is TGCGCCAGCAGCTTAACCGGGACAGGGGTTCCGAAAGCTTTCTTT. Translated, it gives CASSLTGTGVPKAFF. The J gene is TRBJ1-1, the V gene TRBV5-1, with 10 bases matching TRBD1. Germline CDR1 SGHRS, CDR2 YFSETQ. This CDR3 spans 15 amino acids. Trimming took 2 bases from V and 9 from J; bases not matched to a gene: 10.

The CDR3 DNA reads TGTGCCAGCAGCTTGGGCACAGGGGGCTATTATGGCTACACCTTC. Encoded protein: CASSLGTGGYYGYTF. V usage is TRBV5-6 and J usage is TRBJ1-2; 9 nucleotides agree with TRBD1. This CDR3 has 15 residues. From germline, CDR1 is SGHDT and CDR2 YYEEEE. V dropped 0 bases and J dropped 5; count of bases not matched to a gene: 5.

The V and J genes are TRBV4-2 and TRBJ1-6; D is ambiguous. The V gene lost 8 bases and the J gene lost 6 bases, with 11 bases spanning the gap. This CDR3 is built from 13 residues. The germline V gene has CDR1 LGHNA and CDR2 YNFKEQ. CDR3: CASADGGNSPLHF. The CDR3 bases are TGTGCCAGCGCGGACGGAGGTAATTCACCCCTCCACTTT.

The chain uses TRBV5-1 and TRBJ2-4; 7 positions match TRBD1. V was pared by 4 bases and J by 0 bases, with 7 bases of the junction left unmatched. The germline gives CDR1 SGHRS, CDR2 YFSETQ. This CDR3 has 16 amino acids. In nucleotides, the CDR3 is TGCGCCAGCAGCCCCGGGACAGCGCTAGCCAAAAACATTCAGTACTTC. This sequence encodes CASSPGTALAKNIQYF.

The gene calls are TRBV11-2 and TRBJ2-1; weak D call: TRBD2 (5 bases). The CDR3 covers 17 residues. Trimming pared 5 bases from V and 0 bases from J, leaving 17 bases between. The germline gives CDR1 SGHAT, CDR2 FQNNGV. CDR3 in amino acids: CASSLWTPYSSYNEQFF. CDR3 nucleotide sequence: TGTGCCAGCAGCCTATGGACTCCTTATAGCTCCTACAATGAGCAGTTCTTC.

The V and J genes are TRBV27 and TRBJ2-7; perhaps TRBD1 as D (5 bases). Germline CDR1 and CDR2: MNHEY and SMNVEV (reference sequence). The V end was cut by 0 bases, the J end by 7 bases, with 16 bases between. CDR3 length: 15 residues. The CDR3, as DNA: TGTGCCAGCAGTTTATCTTTCGGCAGGGTGACAGAGCAGTACTTC. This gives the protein CASSLSFGRVTEQYF.

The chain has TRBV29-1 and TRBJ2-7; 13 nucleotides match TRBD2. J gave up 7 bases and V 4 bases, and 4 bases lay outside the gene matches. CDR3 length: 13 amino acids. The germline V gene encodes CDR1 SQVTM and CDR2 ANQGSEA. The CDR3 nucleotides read TGCAGCGTTGTAGGACTAGCGGGAGAAGAGCAGTACTTC. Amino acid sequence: CSVVGLAGEEQYF.

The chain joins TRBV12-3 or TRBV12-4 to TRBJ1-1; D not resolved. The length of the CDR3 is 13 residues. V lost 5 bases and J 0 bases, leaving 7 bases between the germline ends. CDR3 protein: CASSPGLNTEAFF. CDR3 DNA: TGTGCCAGCAGTCCGGGGTTGAACACTGAAGCTTTCTTT.

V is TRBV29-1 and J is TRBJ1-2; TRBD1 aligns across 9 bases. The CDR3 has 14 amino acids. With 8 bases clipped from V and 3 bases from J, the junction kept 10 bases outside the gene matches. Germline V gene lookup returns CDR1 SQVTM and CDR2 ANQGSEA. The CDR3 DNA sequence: TGCAGCACAAACAGGGGGCGTAAGGACTATGGCTACACCTTC. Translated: CSTNRGRKDYGYTF. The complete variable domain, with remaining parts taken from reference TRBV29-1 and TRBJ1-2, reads SAVISQKPSRDICQRGTSLTIQCQVDSQVTMMFWYRQQPGQSLTLIATANQGSEATYESGFVIDKFPISRPNLTFSTLTVSNMSPEDSSIYLCSTNRGRKDYGYTFGSGTRLTVV.

CDR3 sequence: CASWDSPYEQYF. CDR3 DNA: TGCGCCAGCTGGGACAGCCCCTACGAGCAGTACTTC. The chain carries TRBV5-1 and TRBJ2-7; the match to TRBD1 covers 7 bases. Germline V gene data show CDR1 as SGHRS and CDR2 as YFSETQ. This CDR3 comprises 12 residues. The J segment lost 2 bases and the V segment lost 7 bases, leaving 3 bases of the junction unmatched.

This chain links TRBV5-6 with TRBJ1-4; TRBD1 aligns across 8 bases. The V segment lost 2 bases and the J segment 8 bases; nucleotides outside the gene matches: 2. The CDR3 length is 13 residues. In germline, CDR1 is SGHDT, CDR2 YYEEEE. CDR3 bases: TGTGCCAGCAGCTTCGGGACAGGAGAAAAACTGTTTTTT. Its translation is CASSFGTGEKLFF.

CDR3: CASSLRPMGGSTEAFF. CDR3 bases: TGCGCCAGCAGCTTGCGTCCCATGGGGGGGTCCACTGAAGCTTTCTTT. This chain uses TRBV5-1 with TRBJ1-1, with D perhaps matching TRBD1 (5 bases). Per germline, CDR1 SGHRS and CDR2 YFSETQ. This CDR3 is built from 16 residues. V lost 1 base, J lost 4 bases, and 17 bases lay in between.

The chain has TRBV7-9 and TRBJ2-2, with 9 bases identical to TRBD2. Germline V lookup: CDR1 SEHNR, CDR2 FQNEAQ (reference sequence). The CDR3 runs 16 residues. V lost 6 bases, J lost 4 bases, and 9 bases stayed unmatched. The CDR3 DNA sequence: TGTGCCAGCAGACCCCCCGGGACTAGCAGCACCGGGGAGCTGTTTTTT. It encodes CASRPPGTSSTGELFF. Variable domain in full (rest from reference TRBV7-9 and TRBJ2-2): DTGVSQNPRHKITKRGQNVTFRCDPISEHNRLYWYRQTLGQGPEFLTYFQNEAQLEKSRLLSDRFSAERPKGSFSTLEIQRTEQGDSAMYLCASRPPGTSSTGELFFGEGSRLTVL.

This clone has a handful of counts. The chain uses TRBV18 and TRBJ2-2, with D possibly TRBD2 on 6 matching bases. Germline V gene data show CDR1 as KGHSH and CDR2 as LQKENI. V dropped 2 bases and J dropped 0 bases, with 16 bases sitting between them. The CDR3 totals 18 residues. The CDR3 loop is CASSPRSFGGSNTGELFF. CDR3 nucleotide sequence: TGTGCCAGCTCACCAAGATCTTTCGGGGGTTCGAACACCGGGGAGCTGTTTTTT.

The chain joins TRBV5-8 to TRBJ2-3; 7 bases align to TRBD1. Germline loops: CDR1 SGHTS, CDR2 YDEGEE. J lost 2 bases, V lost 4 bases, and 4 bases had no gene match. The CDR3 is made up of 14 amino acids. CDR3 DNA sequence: TGTGCCAGCAGCCAAGGACAGGACACAGATACGCAGTATTTT. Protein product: CASSQGQDTDTQYF.

As DNA, the CDR3 is TGTGCCACCAGTGATCCTCCGGGAGGGGAGCAGTTCTTC. It yields the protein CATSDPPGGEQFF. This chain joins TRBV24-1 and TRBJ2-1; 8 nucleotides line up with TRBD2. The germline V gene has CDR1 KGHDR and CDR2 SFDVKD. V was pared by 3 bases and J by 10 bases, with 4 bases of the junction left unmatched. CDR3 size: 13 residues.

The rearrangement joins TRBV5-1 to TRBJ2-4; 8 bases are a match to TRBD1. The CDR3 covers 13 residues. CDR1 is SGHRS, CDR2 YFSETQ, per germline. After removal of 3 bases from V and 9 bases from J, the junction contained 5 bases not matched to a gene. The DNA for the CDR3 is TGCGCCAGCAGCTCCCACAGGGGGACCATTCAGTACTTC. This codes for CASSSHRGTIQYF.

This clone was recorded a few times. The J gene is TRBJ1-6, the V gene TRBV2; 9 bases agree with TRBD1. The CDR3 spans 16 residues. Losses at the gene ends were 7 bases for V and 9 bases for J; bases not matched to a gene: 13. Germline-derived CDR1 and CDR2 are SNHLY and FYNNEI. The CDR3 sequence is CASKATVGQGGSPLHF. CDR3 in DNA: TGTGCCAGCAAGGCTACGGTGGGACAGGGTGGTTCACCCCTCCACTTT.

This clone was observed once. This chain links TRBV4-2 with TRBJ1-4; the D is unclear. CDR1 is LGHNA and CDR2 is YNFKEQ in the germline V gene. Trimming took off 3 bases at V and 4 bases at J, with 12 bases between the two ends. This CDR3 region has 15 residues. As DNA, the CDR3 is TGTGCCAGCAGCCATACGGGTATGGGTAATGAAAAACTGTTTTTT. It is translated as CASSHTGMGNEKLFF.